This T cell receptor beta chain was captured by sequencing in a study of OX40 agonist ivuxolimab in advanced cancers. On the study more broadly: The group had a mean age of about 60 years, ranged from roughly 20 to 80, and was approximately 81% male. Study-wide results and caveats: At 0.1 to 3.0 mg/kg, clonal expansion of CD4+ and CD8+ blood T cells had occurred by week 6. Not determined was the antigen specificity of the expanded peripheral T cells.

Trimming stripped 0 bases from V and 7 bases from J, with 11 bases between. The CDR3 consists of 14 residues. Germline V CDR1 and CDR2: MNHEY, SVGAGI. Generated by immunoSEQ multiplex PCR, the TCRdb table keeps only in-frame clones and is missing some. In the table there are tens of thousands of clones, about 90% of which are singletons. Concerning this clone itself: What it binds is unknown.

The clonotype originates from an adult with an advanced solid tumor such as melanoma, head and neck, liver or kidney cancer. Here the sequenced sample was CD4+ or CD8+ T cells sorted from blood, taken in a trial of the OX40 agonist ivuxolimab. The genes are TRBV6-5 and TRBJ2-3; possible D gene TRBD2, 5 bases. The CDR3 sequence is CASSYSAGINTQYF. CDR3 in DNA: TGTGCCAGCAGTTACTCGGCCGGGATAAATACGCAGTATTTT.